Presented here are 22 T cell receptor beta chains from one specimen sequenced in a study of CD8+ T cells in alopecia areata. The treatment is: oral pan-JAK inhibitor, 5-10 mg twice daily. Sequencing templates came from extracted RNA that was reverse transcribed into cDNA. Produced via immunoSEQ multiplex PCR; TCRdb's table is partial and in-frame only. The top ten clones hold around 1.7% of a sample with under 350,000 clones, 55% to 75% of them seen once. The source material was CD4+ T cells sorted from blood, sampled at week 24, from a patient treated with tofacitinib. The receptors here all came from a human donor with alopecia areata.

In this sample, this clone turned up a few times. The chain recombines TRBV28 with TRBJ1-4; no clear D. The CDR3 contains 10 residues. V was pared by 5 bases and J by 8 bases, with 3 bases between. Per germline, CDR1 MDHEN and CDR2 SYDVKM. The CDR3 spells CASSTEKLFF. DNA for the CDR3: TGTGCCAGCAGTACCGAAAAACTGTTTTTT.

The chain is built from TRBV28 and TRBJ2-7; 7 bases match TRBD1. This CDR3 is built from 13 residues. With V trimmed by 7 bases and J by 2 bases, 5 bases remained unmatched. Germline CDR1 and CDR2: MDHEN and SYDVKM. CDR3 sequence: CASTSGQTYEQYF. The CDR3, as DNA: TGTGCCAGCACGTCGGGACAGACCTACGAGCAGTACTTC.

The chain links TRBV30 to TRBJ1-1; unclear D gene. Germline V CDR1 and CDR2: GTSNPN, SVGIG (reference sequence). The V end lost 3 bases, the J end lost 3 bases, and 11 bases lay between the germline ends. The CDR3 is 13 amino acids. The CDR3 loop is CAWSPGRDTEAFF. The CDR3, as DNA: TGTGCCTGGAGCCCTGGCCGGGACACTGAAGCTTTCTTT. Full variable domain (missing parts from reference TRBV30 and TRBJ1-1): SQTIHQWPATLVQPVGSPLSLECTVEGTSNPNLYWYRQAAGRGLQLLFYSVGIGQISSEVPQNLSASRPQDRQFILSSKKLLLSDSGFYLCAWSPGRDTEAFFGQGTRLTVV.

This clone was seen a handful of times. This same CDR3 is encoded by further DNA sequences in the sample. The chain links TRBV7-2 to TRBJ2-5; 7 nucleotides line up with TRBD2. The V gene's germline CDR1 is SGHTA and CDR2 FQGNSA. The trim removed 3 bases at V and 1 base at J, leaving 5 bases unmatched. CDR3 length: 15 amino acids. CDR3 coding DNA: TGTGCCAGCAGCTTGGGGACTAACCCCCAAGAGACCCAGTACTTC. Translated: CASSLGTNPQETQYF.

The table lists this clone with a count of one. The chain joins TRBV4-1 to TRBJ1-4, with 8 bases aligning to TRBD1. This CDR3 has 15 residues. Trimming took 4 bases from V and 5 from J; bases not matched to a gene: 6. Germline lookup yields CDR1 MGHRA and CDR2 YSYEKL. The CDR3 DNA sequence: TGCGCCAGCAGCCCCCCGGACAGGGTCAATGAAAAACTGTTTTTT. It encodes CASSPPDRVNEKLFF.

The chain links TRBV30 to TRBJ1-5; TRBD1 matches at 7 bases. Germline V gives CDR1 GTSNPN, CDR2 SVGIG (reference sequence). V shed 5 bases and J 6 bases; nucleotides not matched to a gene: 4. The CDR3 is made up of 12 amino acids. CDR3 sequence: CAWGDRGQPQHF. The CDR3, as DNA: TGTGCCTGGGGGGACAGAGGTCAGCCCCAGCATTTT.

Only a few counts were recorded for this clone. The chain has TRBV4-1 and TRBJ1-2, with D uncertain. CDR1 is MGHRA and CDR2 is YSYEKL in the germline V gene. The CDR3 has 17 residues. Trimming removed 1 base at V and 1 base at J, with 16 bases between. CDR3 bases: TGCGCCAGCAGCCAAGTGTTTAGGCGCTACAATAACTATGGCTACACCTTC. Its translation: CASSQVFRRYNNYGYTF.

This clone has only a few counts. This chain links TRBV2 with TRBJ2-4; 13 bases line up with TRBD2. The CDR3 is 17 amino acids. The V gene end was trimmed by 6 bases and the J gene end by 6 bases; junction bases not matched to a gene: 11. Germline CDR1 is SNHLY and CDR2 is FYNNEI. CDR3 loop: CASSGRLAGGVGNIQYF. The CDR3 DNA follows: TGTGCCAGCAGCGGACGACTAGCGGGGGGAGTGGGAAACATTCAGTACTTC.

The table lists this clone with a count of one. The chain uses TRBV30 and TRBJ2-1; 13 bases are a match to TRBD2. Per the germline V gene, CDR1 is GTSNPN and CDR2 is SVGIG (reference sequence). V was clipped by 4 bases and J by 10 bases; unmatched bases: 10. CDR3 length: 15 residues. The CDR3 spells CAWNRRTSGGWEQFF. The CDR3 coding sequence is TGTGCCTGGAATCGTAGGACTAGCGGGGGTTGGGAGCAGTTCTTC.

This clone was found a few times. In nucleotides, the CDR3 is TGTGCCTGGAGTCGGCGGCAAAATCAGCCCCAGCATTTT. Encoded protein: CAWSRRQNQPQHF. The rearrangement joins TRBV30 to TRBJ1-5, with D unclear. Germline CDR1 is GTSNPN and CDR2 is SVGIG (reference sequence). This CDR3 region has 13 residues. V was shortened by 2 bases and J by 4 bases, with 9 bases between the two germline ends. The full variable domain, with the rest looked up from reference TRBV30 and TRBJ1-5, is SQTIHQWPATLVQPVGSPLSLECTVEGTSNPNLYWYRQAAGRGLQLLFYSVGIGQISSEVPQNLSASRPQDRQFILSSKKLLLSDSGFYLCAWSRRQNQPQHFGDGTRLSIL.

The chain recombines TRBV6-5 with TRBJ1-2; D unclear. V was shortened by 10 bases and J by 5 bases, with 20 bases between the two germline ends. This CDR3 has 14 residues. Germline V lookup: CDR1 MNHEY, CDR2 SVGAGI. This chain's CDR3 is CATRKRSMGYGYTF. CDR3 sequence (DNA): TGTGCCACACGAAAGCGGTCGATGGGTTATGGCTACACCTTC.

With regard to this clone: Other DNA sequences in the same sample also yield this CDR3. The chain uses TRBV28 and TRBJ1-3; D unresolved. Trimming removed 3 bases from V and 4 bases from J, with 4 bases in between. Germline CDR1 MDHEN, CDR2 SYDVKM. The CDR3 has 12 amino acids. CDR3 region: CASSFRGNTIYF. The DNA of the CDR3 is TGTGCCAGCAGTTTCCGAGGAAACACCATATATTTT.

This clone has a handful of counts. The chain joins TRBV5-1 to TRBJ1-6; D unresolved. This CDR3 contains 15 residues. CDR1 is SGHRS and CDR2 is YFSETQ in the germline V gene. V was trimmed by 0 bases and J by 8 bases, leaving 12 bases between them. CDR3 region: CASSLGDWVDSPLHF. The CDR3 DNA reads TGCGCCAGCAGCTTGGGAGACTGGGTGGATTCACCCCTCCACTTT.

The chain has TRBV7-9 and TRBJ2-5; D is perhaps TRBD1 or TRBD2 (5 bases each). The germline V gene has CDR1 SEHNR and CDR2 FQNEAQ (reference sequence). This CDR3 has 13 residues. V lost 1 base and J 4 bases, leaving 7 bases between the germline ends. CDR3 nucleotide sequence: TGTGCCAGCAGCTTAGATGGGGGAGAGACCCAGTACTTC. Protein product: CASSLDGGETQYF.

The DNA for the CDR3 is TGCAGCGGTTATTCGGCCCTCCGCACAGATACGCAGTATTTT. Protein: CSGYSALRTDTQYF. V gene TRBV29-1 combines with J gene TRBJ2-3; D is unresolved. CDR1 and CDR2 from the germline V gene are SQVTM and ANQGSEA. The CDR3 has 14 residues. V lost 7 bases and J lost 1, with 15 bases in between.

This clone was picked up a small number of times. J is TRBJ2-5 and V is TRBV4-2, with 10 bases lining up with TRBD2. Per the germline V gene, CDR1 is LGHNA and CDR2 is YNFKEQ. The CDR3 is 15 residues long. V shed 4 bases, J shed 7 bases, and the junction held 9 bases outside the gene matches. The CDR3 coding sequence is TGTGCCAGCAGCCTAGGGACTAGCGTAACAGGGACCCAGTACTTC. Translation: CASSLGTSVTGTQYF.

This clone was picked up one time. The genes are TRBV5-6 and TRBJ2-1; no clear D. Germline CDR1 reads SGHDT; CDR2 reads YYEEEE. This CDR3 has 13 residues. Trimming removed 0 bases at V and 10 bases at J, with 11 bases between. CDR3 sequence reads: CASSLAGLGEQFF. The CDR3, as DNA: TGTGCCAGCAGCTTGGCCGGCTTGGGGGAGCAGTTCTTC.

Regarding this clone: Germline is not matched at one junction end, which may reflect a read error. The genes are TRBV30 and TRBJ2-1; D may correspond to TRBD1 or TRBD2 (6 bases each). The CDR3 length is 15 residues. Per germline, CDR1 GTSNPN and CDR2 SVGIG (reference sequence). This chain's CDR3 is CAWREQGFKYNEQFF. The CDR3 DNA sequence: TGTGCATGGAGGGAACAGGGTTTCAAGTACAATGAGCAGTTCTTC.

The chain recombines TRBV27 with TRBJ1-1, with 9 positions matching TRBD1. The CDR3 extends over 15 amino acids. With 2 bases clipped from V and 7 bases from J, the junction kept 8 bases outside the gene matches. The germline CDR1 and CDR2 sequences are MNHEY and SMNVEV (reference sequence). CDR3 nucleotides: TGTGCCAGCAGTTTACGCCCCGGGACAGGGCTTGAAGCTTTCTTT. This gives the protein CASSLRPGTGLEAFF.

The rearrangement uses TRBV9 and TRBJ1-4; D unclear. Trimming cost V 3 bases and J 2 bases, with 8 bases left between them. The germline gives CDR1 SGDLS, CDR2 YYNGEE. The length of the CDR3 is 14 residues. Written as DNA, the CDR3 is TGTGCCAGCAGCGGGGGAGTTACTAATGAAAAACTGTTTTTT. Its protein product is CASSGGVTNEKLFF.

The V gene is TRBV27, the J gene TRBJ1-6; TRBD1 matches 9 bases. The V segment lost 6 bases and the J segment 6 bases; nucleotides outside the gene matches: 15. Germline CDR1 and CDR2: MNHEY and SMNVEV (reference sequence). The CDR3 covers 18 residues. In nucleotides, the CDR3 is TGTGCCAGCAGACTTACGGGGGGGGACAGGGTGATTAATTCACCCCTCCACTTT. Translated: CASRLTGGDRVINSPLHF.

This sequence joins TRBV19 and TRBJ2-1; D is uncertain. There are 14 residues in the CDR3. The V end lost 3 bases, the J end lost 2 bases, and 8 bases lay between the germline ends. CDR1 LNHDA and CDR2 SQIVND come from the germline V gene (reference sequence). The CDR3 spells CASSMRGTYNEQFF. The DNA for the CDR3 is TGTGCCAGTAGTATGCGAGGTACCTACAATGAGCAGTTCTTC.